This is a list of T cell receptor beta chains from one sample in a study of PD-L1 blockade in urothelial cancer. Data came from immunoSEQ multiplex PCR; TCRdb stores just in-frame clones and leaves some out. Counted here are approximately 86,000 clones, just under 85% occurring once; the ten biggest clones make up less than 8.5%. Sequencing was performed on PBMCs, taken around atezolizumab (anti-PD-L1) treatment. The source of these receptors is a man aged 35 to 55 with urothelial cancer. The CDR3 runs from the conserved cysteine through the conserved F or W. The D gene is left open where the match is weak. Some rows mark clone size as missing; the rest say once, few, many or name a class of expanded clone.

TRBJ2-5 | - | TRBV28 | TRBD2 | CASSFFAAGGAETQYF | TGTGCCAGCAGTTTTTTTGCAGCGGGAGGGGCAGAGACCCAGTACTTC
TRBJ1-2 | - | TRBV11-2 | - | CASSLGGYGYTF | TGTGCCAGCAGCTTGGGAGGCTATGGCTACACCTTC
TRBJ1-2 | - | TRBV6-5 | TRBD1 | CASSQTGGDGYTF | TGTGCCAGCAGCCAGACAGGGGGCGATGGCTACACCTTC
TRBJ2-7 | - | TRBV19 | - | CASSTPGGKGSYEQYF | TGTGCCAGTAGTACCCCCGGAGGAAAGGGCTCCTACGAGCAGTACTTC
TRBJ1-5 | - | TRBV6-6 | - | CASSLGRSSNQPQHF | TGTGCCAGCAGTTTGGGGCGGTCTAGCAATCAGCCCCAGCATTTT
TRBJ2-7 | - | TRBV18 | TRBD2 | CASSPPILAGVMYF | TGTGCCAGCTCACCACCGATACTAGCGGGAGTGATGTACTTC
TRBJ1-2 | - | TRBV11-2 | - | CASSLDLQHNYGYTF | TGTGCCAGCAGCTTAGATCTCCAACATAACTATGGCTACACCTTC
TRBJ2-2 | - | TRBV4-1 | TRBD2 | CASSLLAGATGELFF | TGCGCCAGCAGCCTCCTAGCGGGAGCAACCGGGGAGCTGTTTTTT
TRBJ2-1 | - | TRBV11-3 | - | CASSLEGLGSYNEQFF | TGTGCCAGCAGCTTAGAGGGCCTTGGCTCCTACAATGAGCAGTTCTTC
TRBJ1-4 | few | TRBV28 | - | CASVGAGVEFGTNEKLFF | TGTGCCAGCGTTGGGGCGGGGGTTGAATTTGGAACTAATGAAAAACTGTTTTTT
TRBJ1-5 | - | TRBV27 | - | CASSQDGQSSNQPQHF | TGTGCCAGCAGCCAGGACGGACAGTCTAGCAATCAGCCCCAGCATTTT
TRBJ2-1 | - | TRBV30 | TRBD1 | CAWMDPSDVVRVRDRGTYNEQFF | TGTGCCTGGATGGACCCATCGGACGTGGTGAGAGTACGGGACAGGGGCACCTACAATGAGCAGTTCTTC
TRBJ2-1 | - | TRBV7-6 | - | CASSLGVADSYNEQFF | TGTGCCAGCAGCTTAGGAGTAGCGGATTCCTACAATGAGCAGTTCTTC
TRBJ1-1 | - | TRBV28 | - | CASRGYGALNTEAFF | TGTGCCAGCCGAGGGTACGGCGCCCTGAACACTGAAGCTTTCTTT
TRBJ1-2 | - | TRBV4-1 | - | CASSPLTGGRGYTF | TGCGCCAGCAGCCCCCTTACGGGGGGACGTGGCTACACCTTC
TRBJ2-6 | - | TRBV11-3 | - | CASSPDGASGANVLTF | TGTGCCAGCAGCCCAGATGGGGCCTCTGGGGCCAACGTCCTGACTTTC
TRBJ2-7 | few | TRBV7-2 | TRBD2 | CASSGRGLGEFYEQYF | TGTGCCAGCAGCGGGAGGGGACTAGGGGAATTCTACGAGCAGTACTTC
TRBJ2-7 | - | TRBV5-6 | TRBD1 | CASSPLGTGSHEQYF | TGTGCCAGCAGCCCTCTGGGGACAGGGTCCCACGAGCAGTACTTC
TRBJ2-7 | - | TRBV4-1 | - | CASSQGAGVGYEQYF | TGCGCCAGCAGCCAAGGGGCAGGGGTGGGCTACGAGCAGTACTTC
TRBJ2-7 | - | TRBV4-3 | TRBD2 | CASSRRRGAGDEQYF | TGCGCCAGCAGCCGCAGGCGGGGGGCGGGCGACGAGCAGTACTTC